One and the same sample provided the 16 T cell receptor beta chains below, sequenced in a study of cytomegalovirus exposure and HLA in healthy donors. Vbeta (60) and Jbeta (13) primers were used in the PCR. The data were produced by immunoSEQ multiplex PCR, yet TCRdb's version contains in-frame clones alone and is incomplete. The sample yields 120,000 to 150,000 clones, 76% seen once. The sequencing sample was made of PBMCs. The receptors stem from a man in his forties in good health and CMV-seronegative.

This clone was detected a few times. This chain joins TRBV7-2 and TRBJ2-7; TRBD1 aligns across 8 bases. V dropped 1 base and J dropped 5; count of bases not matched to a gene: 10. The CDR3 has 16 residues. Germline assignment: CDR1 SGHTA and CDR2 FQGNSA. This CDR3 reads CASSLGIGQGPDEQYF. The CDR3 coding sequence is TGTGCCAGCAGCTTAGGGATCGGACAGGGTCCCGACGAGCAGTACTTC.

The chain employs TRBV27 and TRBJ2-1, with TRBD2 matching over 12 bases. The CDR3 is made up of 14 amino acids. Trimming took 5 bases from V and 5 from J; bases not matched to a gene: 1. Germline V gene lookup returns CDR1 MNHEY and CDR2 SMNVEV (reference sequence). This chain's CDR3 is CASSRLAGDNEQFF. The CDR3 DNA is TGTGCCAGCAGTAGACTAGCGGGGGACAATGAGCAGTTCTTC.

This chain links TRBV2 with TRBJ2-7; 7 nucleotides agree with TRBD1. Germline trimming cut 5 bases from V and 0 bases from J; bases unmatched to any gene: 13. Germline values: CDR1 SNHLY, CDR2 FYNNEI. This CDR3 comprises 17 residues. Here the CDR3 reads CASSPGRTGGPSYEQYF. The CDR3 coding sequence is TGTGCCAGCAGTCCAGGAAGGACAGGCGGCCCCTCCTACGAGCAGTACTTC.

A few counts support this clone. This chain joins TRBV7-9 and TRBJ2-5; 11 bases match TRBD2. Losses at the gene ends were 3 bases for V and 5 bases for J; bases not matched to a gene: 5. Germline V lookup: CDR1 SEHNR, CDR2 FQNEAQ (reference sequence). The CDR3 has 15 residues. The CDR3 DNA follows: TGTGCCAGCAGCTTTAGCGGGGGGGGCTCGGAGACCCAGTACTTC. Residues: CASSFSGGGSETQYF. Drawing the rest from reference TRBV7-9 and TRBJ2-5, the complete variable domain is DTGVSQNPRHKITKRGQNVTFRCDPISEHNRLYWYRQTLGQGPEFLTYFQNEAQLEKSRLLSDRFSAERPKGSFSTLEIQRTEQGDSAMYLCASSFSGGGSETQYFGPGTRLLVL.

The V call is TRBV4-2, the J call TRBJ2-1; D possibly corresponds to TRBD2 (5 bases). Trimming left V 0 bases short and J 2 bases short, with 20 bases between. This CDR3 contains 19 residues. Germline CDR1 LGHNA, CDR2 YNFKEQ. The CDR3 here is CASSQDPGTTGGTYNEQFF. CDR3 in DNA: TGTGCCAGCAGCCAAGATCCGGGAACGACGGGTGGGACCTACAATGAGCAGTTCTTC.

The chain has TRBV7-2 and TRBJ2-3; 13 nucleotides align to TRBD2. Trimming removed 3 bases from V and 8 bases from J; junction bases left unmatched: 5. Germline CDR1 and CDR2: SGHTA and FQGNSA. The CDR3 is 15 amino acids. CDR3 nucleotide sequence: TGTGCCAGCAGCTTTGGACTAGCGGGGGCGGGTACGCAGTATTTT. Amino acids: CASSFGLAGAGTQYF.

This clone was recorded a few times. The rearrangement joins TRBV28 to TRBJ1-2; 9 positions agree with TRBD1. The CDR3 sequence is 19 residues long. Trimming removed 6 bases from V and 3 bases from J; junction bases left unmatched: 20. From germline, CDR1 is MDHEN and CDR2 SYDVKM. For the CDR3, the DNA is TGTGCCAGCAGCCCCTGGGGGCATACAGGGGGCGATCCTTACTATGGCTACACCTTC. Translated, it gives CASSPWGHTGGDPYYGYTF.

This chain links TRBV7-2 with TRBJ1-1, with TRBD1 matching 7 bases. V trimming: 5 bases; J trimming: 0 bases; junction bases outside the gene matches: 3. The CDR3 spans 14 residues. In germline, CDR1 is SGHTA, CDR2 FQGNSA. CDR3 in DNA: TGTGCCAGCAGCAGGGGACAGCTGAACACTGAAGCTTTCTTT. This encodes CASSRGQLNTEAFF.

The V and J genes are TRBV7-7 and TRBJ2-5, with a tentative D call TRBD1 (6 bases). There are 13 residues in the CDR3. Trimming stripped 5 bases from V and 2 bases from J, with 9 bases between. Germline V gene lookup returns CDR1 SSHAT and CDR2 FNYEAQ (reference sequence). The CDR3 loop reads CASSQGQQETQYF. The CDR3 region has the DNA TGTGCCAGCAGCCAAGGACAGCAAGAGACCCAGTACTTC.

The V and J genes are TRBV4-2 and TRBJ1-1, with D unclear. Trimming shortened V by 2 bases and J by 0 bases, and 10 bases separated the two germline ends. The CDR3 spans 15 residues. Looked up from germline, CDR1 is LGHNA and CDR2 is YNFKEQ. The CDR3 DNA is TGTGCCAGCAGCCAATCAATAGCAATGAACACTGAAGCTTTCTTT. Amino acid sequence: CASSQSIAMNTEAFF.

This clone was detected a few times. The chain couples TRBV27 to TRBJ2-1; 8 bases map to TRBD2. J lost 4 bases, V lost 3 bases, and 5 bases had no gene match. The germline CDR1 and CDR2 sequences are MNHEY and SMNVEV (reference sequence). This CDR3 is built from 15 residues. The CDR3 reads CASSFRGGPYNEQFF. The CDR3 DNA reads TGTGCCAGCAGTTTCCGCGGGGGGCCATACAATGAGCAGTTCTTC.

The chain links TRBV13 to TRBJ1-3; D is possibly TRBD1 (6 bases). V lost 7 bases, J lost 0 bases, and 34 bases lay in between. The V gene's germline CDR1 is PRHDT and CDR2 FYEKMQ (reference sequence). The CDR3 is made up of 22 amino acids. The DNA of the CDR3 is TGTGCCAGCAACCCGACAGGTGCTCCTATCCGATACCCATCCAGCTCTGGAAACACCATATATTTT. This sequence encodes CASNPTGAPIRYPSSSGNTIYF.

CDR3 region: CASSNPDQNSPLHF. CDR3 bases: TGTGCCAGCAGTAATCCCGATCAGAATTCACCCCTCCACTTT. This chain uses TRBV6-5 with TRBJ1-6, with no clear D. The CDR3 contains 14 residues. Trimming shortened V by 5 bases and J by 7 bases, and 12 bases separated the two germline ends. CDR1 MNHEY and CDR2 SVGAGI come from the germline V gene.

The chain is built from TRBV5-1 and TRBJ1-4; 8 bases are a match to TRBD1. This CDR3 has 14 residues. V shed 7 bases, J shed 8 bases, and the junction held 10 bases outside the gene matches. CDR1 and CDR2 from the germline V gene are SGHRS and YFSETQ. This chain's CDR3 is CASGSGQGKEKLFF. DNA for the CDR3: TGCGCCAGCGGTTCAGGACAGGGTAAAGAAAAACTGTTTTTT.

V gene TRBV19 combines with J gene TRBJ2-7; 12 bases align to TRBD2. The V segment lost 5 bases and the J segment 4 bases; nucleotides outside the gene matches: 6. This CDR3 region has 15 residues. CDR1 LNHDA and CDR2 SQIVND come from the germline V gene (reference sequence). Written as DNA, the CDR3 is TGTGCCAGTAGTCTAGGGACTAGCGGGTTATACGAGCAGTACTTC. This codes for CASSLGTSGLYEQYF. Full variable domain (rest looked up from reference TRBV19 and TRBJ2-7): DGGITQSPKYLFRKEGQNVTLSCEQNLNHDAMYWYRQDPGQGLRLIYYSQIVNDFQKGDIAEGYSVSREKKESFPLTVTSAQKNPTAFYLCASSLGTSGLYEQYFGPGTRLTVT.

The J gene is TRBJ1-6, the V gene TRBV27, with unresolved D. The V end lost 3 bases, the J end lost 6 bases, and 12 bases lay between the germline ends. There are 15 residues in the CDR3. Germline-derived CDR1 and CDR2 are MNHEY and SMNVEV (reference sequence). The DNA of the CDR3 is TGTGCCAGCAGTTTGCGAGATTTGAGTAATTCACCCCTCCACTTT. It yields the protein CASSLRDLSNSPLHF.